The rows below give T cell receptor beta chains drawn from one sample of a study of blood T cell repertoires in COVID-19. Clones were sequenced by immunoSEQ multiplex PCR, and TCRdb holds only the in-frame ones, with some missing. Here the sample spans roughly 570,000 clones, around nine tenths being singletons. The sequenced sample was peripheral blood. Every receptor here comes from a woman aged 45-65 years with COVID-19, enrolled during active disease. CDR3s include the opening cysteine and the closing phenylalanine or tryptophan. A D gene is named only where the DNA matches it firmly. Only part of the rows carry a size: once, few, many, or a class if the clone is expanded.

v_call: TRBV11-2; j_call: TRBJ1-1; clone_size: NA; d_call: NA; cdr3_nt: TGTGCCAGCAGCTCGATGACAGGGAACACTGAAGCTTTCTTT; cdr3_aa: CASSSMTGNTEAFF
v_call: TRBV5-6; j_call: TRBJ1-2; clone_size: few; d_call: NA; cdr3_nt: TGTGCCAGCAGCTATGGACAAGGCTACACCTTC; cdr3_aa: CASSYGQGYTF
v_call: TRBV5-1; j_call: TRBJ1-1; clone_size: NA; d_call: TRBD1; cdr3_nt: TGCGCCAGCAGCCCTGACGGACAGGGGGGCACTGAAGCTTTCTTT; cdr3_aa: CASSPDGQGGTEAFF
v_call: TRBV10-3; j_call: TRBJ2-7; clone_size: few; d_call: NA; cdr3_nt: TGTGCCATCAGTGAGTCGGCTAGCTCCTACGAGCAGTACTTC; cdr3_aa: CAISESASSYEQYF
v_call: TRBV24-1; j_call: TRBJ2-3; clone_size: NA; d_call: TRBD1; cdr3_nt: TGTGCCACCAGTGCGACAGGGATGGATACGCAGTATTTT; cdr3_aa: CATSATGMDTQYF
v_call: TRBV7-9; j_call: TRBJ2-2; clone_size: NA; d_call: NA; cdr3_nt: TGTGCCAGCAGCTTAGTTTCCCCGTTGGTAGCCCCCGGGGAGCTGTTTTTT; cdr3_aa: CASSLVSPLVAPGELFF
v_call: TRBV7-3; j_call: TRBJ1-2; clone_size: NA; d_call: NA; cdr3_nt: TGTGCCAGCAGGGGACCCGGGACAACTGAGGGCTACACCTTC; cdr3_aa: CASRGPGTTEGYTF
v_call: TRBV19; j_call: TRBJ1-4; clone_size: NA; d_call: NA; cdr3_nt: TGTGCCAGTAGTAGTTTTCGGGCAACTAATGAAAAACTGTTTTTT; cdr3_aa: CASSSFRATNEKLFF
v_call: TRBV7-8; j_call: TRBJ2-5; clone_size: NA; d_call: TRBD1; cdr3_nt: TGTGCCAGCAGCTCCTATGGACAGGGTAGGGAGACCCAGTACTTC; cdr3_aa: CASSSYGQGRETQYF
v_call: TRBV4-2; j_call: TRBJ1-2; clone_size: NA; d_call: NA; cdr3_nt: TGTGCCAGCAGCCCTAGGACGGGGGATGGCTACACCTTC; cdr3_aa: CASSPRTGDGYTF
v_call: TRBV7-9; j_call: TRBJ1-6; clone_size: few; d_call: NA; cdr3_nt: TGTGCCAGCAGCTACCCCAGGGAACGTAATTCACCCCTCCACTTT; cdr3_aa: CASSYPRERNSPLHF
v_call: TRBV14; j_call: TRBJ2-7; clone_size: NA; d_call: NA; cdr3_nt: TGTGCCAGCAGCCAGAACGGTATCGGACCCGGCCTACCACTAGCCTACGAGCAGTACTTC; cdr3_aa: CASSQNGIGPGLPLAYEQYF
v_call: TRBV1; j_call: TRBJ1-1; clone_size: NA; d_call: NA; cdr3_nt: TGCACCAGCAGCCAAGAAACGGACAGGGAGACGAACACTGAAGCTTTCTTT; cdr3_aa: CTSSQETDRETNTEAFF
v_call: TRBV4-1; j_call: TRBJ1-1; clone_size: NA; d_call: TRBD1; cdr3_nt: TGCGCCAGCAGCCAAGATCGGCGGACAGGGGGCCGAGCTTTCTTT; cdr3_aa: CASSQDRRTGGRAFF
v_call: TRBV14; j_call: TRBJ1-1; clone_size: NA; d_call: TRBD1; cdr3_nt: TGTGCCAGCAGCGCACAGGGGGGGAACACTGAAGCTTTCTTT; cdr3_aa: CASSAQGGNTEAFF
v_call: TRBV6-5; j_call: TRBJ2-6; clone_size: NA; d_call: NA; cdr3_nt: TGTGCCAGTCTCGGGGCTGGGGCCAACGTCCTGACTTTC; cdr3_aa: CASLGAGANVLTF
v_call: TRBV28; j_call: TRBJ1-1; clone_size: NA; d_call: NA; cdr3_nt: TGTGCCAGCAGTTTGTCTCCGGGGCAGGAAGGAGGGGACACTGAAGCTTTCTTT; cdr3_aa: CASSLSPGQEGGDTEAFF
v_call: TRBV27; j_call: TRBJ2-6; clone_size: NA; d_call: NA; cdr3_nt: TGTGCCAGCAGTTTACTCTCTGGGGCCAACGTCCTGACTTTC; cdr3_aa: CASSLLSGANVLTF
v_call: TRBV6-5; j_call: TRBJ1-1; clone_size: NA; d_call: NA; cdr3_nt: TGTGCCAGCAGGAAGTTTCGGGGGGATACTGAAGCTTTCTTT; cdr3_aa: CASRKFRGDTEAFF
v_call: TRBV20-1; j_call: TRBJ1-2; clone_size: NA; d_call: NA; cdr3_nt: TGCAGTGCTAGCGGGGTTAAAGGCTACACCTTC; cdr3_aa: CSASGVKGYTF
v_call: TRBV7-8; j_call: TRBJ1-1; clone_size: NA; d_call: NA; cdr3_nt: TGTGCCAGCATCGGGAACACTGAAGCTTTCTTT; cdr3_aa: CASIGNTEAFF
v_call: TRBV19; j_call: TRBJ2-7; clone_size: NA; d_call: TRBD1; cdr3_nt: TGTGCCAGTATCGGGACAGGGGGTTACGAGCAGTACTTC; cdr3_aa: CASIGTGGYEQYF
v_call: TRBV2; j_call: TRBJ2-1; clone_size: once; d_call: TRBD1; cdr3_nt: TGTGCCAGCAGCGCCAGACAGGGAGCCTACAATGAGCAGTTCTTC; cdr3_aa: CASSARQGAYNEQFF
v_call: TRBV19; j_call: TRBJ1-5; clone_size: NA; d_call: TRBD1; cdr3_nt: TGTGCCAGTAGTCCTACGTTCGGGACGGGACAGGAGGATCAGCCCCAGCATTTT; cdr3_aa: CASSPTFGTGQEDQPQHF
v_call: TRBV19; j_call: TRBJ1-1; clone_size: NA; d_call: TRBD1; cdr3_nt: TGTGCCACCTATTTGACAGGGGAAAGTGAAGCTTTCTTT; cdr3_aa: CATYLTGESEAFF
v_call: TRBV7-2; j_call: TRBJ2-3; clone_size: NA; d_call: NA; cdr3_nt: TGTGCCAGCAGCTTCGGCTGGGCAGTAGATACGCAGTATTTT; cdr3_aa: CASSFGWAVDTQYF
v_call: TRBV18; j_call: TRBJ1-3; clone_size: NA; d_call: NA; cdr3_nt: TGTGCCAGCTCACCACTAGGGGGATTCTCTGGAAACACCATATATTTT; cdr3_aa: CASSPLGGFSGNTIYF
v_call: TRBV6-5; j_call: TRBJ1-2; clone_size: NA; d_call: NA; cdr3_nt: TGTGCCAGCAGTCGGACGGGGTCGGTGTGGTATGGCTACACCTTC; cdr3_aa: CASSRTGSVWYGYTF
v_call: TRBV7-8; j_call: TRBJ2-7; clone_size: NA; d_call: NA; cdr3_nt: TGTGCCAGCAGCGCCCGCGGGCTATCCTACGAGCAGTACTTC; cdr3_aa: CASSARGLSYEQYF
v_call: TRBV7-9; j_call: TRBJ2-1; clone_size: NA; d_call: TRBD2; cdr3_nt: TGTGCCAGCAGCTTTAGCGGGGGGGAGAATGAGCAGTTCTTC; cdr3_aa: CASSFSGGENEQFF
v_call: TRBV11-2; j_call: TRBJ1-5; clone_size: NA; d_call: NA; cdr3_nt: TGTGCCAGCAGCTTAGGGTCGGGTCAGCCCCAGCATTTT; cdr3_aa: CASSLGSGQPQHF
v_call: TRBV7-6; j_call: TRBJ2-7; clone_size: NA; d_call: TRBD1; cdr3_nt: TGTGCCAGCAACCCCGAGGAATCGGACAGGGGGGCCTACGAGCAGTACTTC; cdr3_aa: CASNPEESDRGAYEQYF
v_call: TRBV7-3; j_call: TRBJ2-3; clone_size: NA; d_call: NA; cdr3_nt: TGTGCCAGCAGCTTAAGCCCGGGACCAGGGGGGACGCAGTATTTT; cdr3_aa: CASSLSPGPGGTQYF
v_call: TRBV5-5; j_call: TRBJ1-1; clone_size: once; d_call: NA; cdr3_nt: TGTGCCAGCAGCTTGCTCAAGCGCGAGAGAATGAACACTGAAGCTTTCTTT; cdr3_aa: CASSLLKRERMNTEAFF
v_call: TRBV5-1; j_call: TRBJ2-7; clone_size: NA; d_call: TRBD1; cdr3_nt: TGCGCCAGCAGCTCCCAGACAGGGACCTACGAGCAGTACTTC; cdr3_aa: CASSSQTGTYEQYF
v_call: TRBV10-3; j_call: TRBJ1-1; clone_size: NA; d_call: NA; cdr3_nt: TGTGCCACGCGGGGCCGGGAGTACATGAACACTGAAGCTTTCTTT; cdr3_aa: CATRGREYMNTEAFF
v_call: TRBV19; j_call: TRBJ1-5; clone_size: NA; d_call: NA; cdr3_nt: TGTGCCAGTACAGGAAGGCGTCAGCCCCAGCATTTT; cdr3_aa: CASTGRRQPQHF
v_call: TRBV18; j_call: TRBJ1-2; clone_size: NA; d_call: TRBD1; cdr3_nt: TGTGCCAGCTCACCAGTTGAGGGGGCCGCTGGCTACACCTTC; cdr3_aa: CASSPVEGAAGYTF
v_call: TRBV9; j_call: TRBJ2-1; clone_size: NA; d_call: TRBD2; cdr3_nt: TGTGCCAGCAGCGTATTAAGCGGGGGGAAAAATGAGCAGTTCTTC; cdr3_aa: CASSVLSGGKNEQFF
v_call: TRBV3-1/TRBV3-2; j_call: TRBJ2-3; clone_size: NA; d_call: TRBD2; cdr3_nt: TGTGCCAGCAGCCAAGGGGGACTAGCGGGGTATACGCAGTATTTT; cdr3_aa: CASSQGGLAGYTQYF
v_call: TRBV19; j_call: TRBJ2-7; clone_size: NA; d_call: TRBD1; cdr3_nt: TGTGCCAGTAGTATAGGAAGGGGACAGAACTACGAGCAGTACTTC; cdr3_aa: CASSIGRGQNYEQYF
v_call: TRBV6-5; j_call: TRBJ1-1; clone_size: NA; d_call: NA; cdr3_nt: TGTGCCAGCAACGAAGATGGTACAAGCACTGAAGCTTTCTTT; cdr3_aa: CASNEDGTSTEAFF
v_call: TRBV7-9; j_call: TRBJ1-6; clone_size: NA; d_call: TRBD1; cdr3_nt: TGTGCCAGCAGGACAGGGGATCTTAATTCACCCCTCCACTTT; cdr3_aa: CASRTGDLNSPLHF
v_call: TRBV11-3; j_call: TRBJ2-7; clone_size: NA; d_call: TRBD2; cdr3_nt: TGTGCCAGCAGCCCTGGGGGGGTTGGCTCCTACGAGCAGTACTTC; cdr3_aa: CASSPGGVGSYEQYF
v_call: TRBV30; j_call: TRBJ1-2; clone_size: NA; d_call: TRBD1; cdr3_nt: TGTGCCTGGAGTGGCCGGGGGGGACAGGGACGTAACTATGGCTACACCTTC; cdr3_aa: CAWSGRGGQGRNYGYTF